These T cell receptor beta chains were read from a single sample in a study of blood T cell repertoires in COVID-19. Profiled with immunoSEQ multiplex PCR; TCRdb holds only in-frame clones, not every one. Among 250,000 to 400,000 clones listed, around 90% were seen once. Sequenced input: peripheral blood. The receptor set was obtained from a woman in her 30s with COVID-19, enrolled during active disease. Each CDR3 is given with its conserved first and last residue. A D gene is named only where the DNA matches it firmly. Size tells how often a clone was seen (once, few, many) or the class of an expanded clone, and some rows leave it out.

D gene: -
J gene: TRBJ2-7
clone size: -
V gene: TRBV3-1/TRBV3-2
CDR3 DNA: TGTGCCAGCAGCCAAAACAGGGATTACGAGCAGTACTTC
CDR3 protein: CASSQNRDYEQYF

D gene: -
J gene: TRBJ1-1
clone size: -
V gene: TRBV11-2
CDR3 DNA: TGTGCCAGCAGCGGTCAGAGACCGCCGGAGGTCACTGAAGCTTTCTTT
CDR3 protein: CASSGQRPPEVTEAFF

D gene: -
J gene: TRBJ1-1
clone size: -
V gene: TRBV6-5
CDR3 DNA: TGTGCCAGCAGTTACTCCAGGTGGATGAACACTGAAGCTTTCTTT
CDR3 protein: CASSYSRWMNTEAFF

D gene: -
J gene: TRBJ1-4
clone size: many
V gene: TRBV4-2
CDR3 DNA: TGTGCCAGCAGCCAAGGCAGTGGGGGGTATGAAAAACTGTTTTTT
CDR3 protein: CASSQGSGGYEKLFF

D gene: -
J gene: TRBJ1-3
clone size: -
V gene: TRBV2
CDR3 DNA: TGTGCCAGCAGGTTGGCCTCGATCTCTGGAAACACCATATATTTT
CDR3 protein: CASRLASISGNTIYF

D gene: TRBD1
J gene: TRBJ1-4
clone size: -
V gene: TRBV7-2
CDR3 DNA: TGTGCCAGCCGCCAGTGGGGACAGGGGGCGGCTAATGAAAAACTGTTTTTT
CDR3 protein: CASRQWGQGAANEKLFF

D gene: -
J gene: TRBJ2-7
clone size: -
V gene: TRBV6-1
CDR3 DNA: TGTGCCAGCAGTGAGCCAGGGTTAGAGGAGCAGTACTTC
CDR3 protein: CASSEPGLEEQYF

D gene: -
J gene: TRBJ2-3
clone size: -
V gene: TRBV28
CDR3 DNA: TGTGCCAGCAGTTTATCGGGATCCACAGATACGCAGTATTTT
CDR3 protein: CASSLSGSTDTQYF

D gene: TRBD2
J gene: TRBJ2-7
clone size: -
V gene: TRBV7-9
CDR3 DNA: TGTGCCAGCAGCCTGGGGGAGGGACACGAGCAGTACTTC
CDR3 protein: CASSLGEGHEQYF

D gene: -
J gene: TRBJ1-1
clone size: -
V gene: TRBV5-1
CDR3 DNA: TGCGCCAGCAGCTTGGGCGCAAACACTGAAGCTTTCTTT
CDR3 protein: CASSLGANTEAFF

D gene: TRBD2
J gene: TRBJ2-1
clone size: -
V gene: TRBV12-3/TRBV12-4
CDR3 DNA: TGTGCCAGCAGTTTGGGGGGACTAGCCGAGCAGTTCTTC
CDR3 protein: CASSLGGLAEQFF

D gene: -
J gene: TRBJ1-2
clone size: -
V gene: TRBV3-1/TRBV3-2
CDR3 DNA: TGTGCCAGCAGCCAACCGACAGGTACGGGCTACACCTTC
CDR3 protein: CASSQPTGTGYTF

D gene: -
J gene: TRBJ1-4
clone size: -
V gene: TRBV13
CDR3 DNA: TGTGCCAGCAGCTTAAGCGATAATGAAAAACTGTTTTTT
CDR3 protein: CASSLSDNEKLFF

D gene: TRBD1
J gene: TRBJ1-5
clone size: -
V gene: TRBV30
CDR3 DNA: TGTGCCTGGAGTGTAAAAGACAGGGATATCAGCCCCCAGCATTTT
CDR3 protein: CAWSVKDRDISPQHF

D gene: TRBD1
J gene: TRBJ2-7
clone size: -
V gene: TRBV29-1
CDR3 DNA: TGCAGCGTTGCGGGACAGGCACACGAGCAGTACTTC
CDR3 protein: CSVAGQAHEQYF

D gene: -
J gene: TRBJ2-2
clone size: once
V gene: TRBV19
CDR3 DNA: TGTGCCAGTAAGATCAGGGCGGACCACACCGGGGAGCTGTTTTTT
CDR3 protein: CASKIRADHTGELFF

D gene: TRBD1
J gene: TRBJ1-1
clone size: -
V gene: TRBV5-1
CDR3 DNA: TGCGCCAGCAGCTTTACGGCAGGGGGCGCGGGCACTGAAGCTTTCTTT
CDR3 protein: CASSFTAGGAGTEAFF

D gene: TRBD1
J gene: TRBJ1-2
clone size: -
V gene: TRBV19
CDR3 DNA: TGTGCCAGTAGTACCCGGACAGGGCAGGATGGCTACACCTTC
CDR3 protein: CASSTRTGQDGYTF

D gene: -
J gene: TRBJ1-3
clone size: -
V gene: TRBV6-5
CDR3 DNA: TGTGCCAGCAGTTACGGTGGTGCGAACACCATATATTTT
CDR3 protein: CASSYGGANTIYF

D gene: -
J gene: TRBJ2-3
clone size: once
V gene: TRBV10-1
CDR3 DNA: TGCGCCAGCTCTCGGGAAGCGTACACAGATACGCAGTATTTT
CDR3 protein: CASSREAYTDTQYF

D gene: -
J gene: TRBJ1-1
clone size: -
V gene: TRBV28
CDR3 DNA: TGTGCCAGCAGTTTAAGTCAGGGGAGGGCCGCTGAAGCTTTCTTT
CDR3 protein: CASSLSQGRAAEAFF

D gene: TRBD2
J gene: TRBJ2-5
clone size: -
V gene: TRBV5-4
CDR3 DNA: TGTGCCAGCAGCTTGACTAGCGGGCGGGAGACCCAGTACTTC
CDR3 protein: CASSLTSGRETQYF

D gene: TRBD1
J gene: TRBJ2-1
clone size: -
V gene: TRBV2
CDR3 DNA: TGTGCCAGCAGTCGTCTGGACAGGCATGAGCAGTTCTTC
CDR3 protein: CASSRLDRHEQFF

D gene: TRBD2
J gene: TRBJ2-3
clone size: -
V gene: TRBV2
CDR3 DNA: TGTGCCAGCAGTGAGTTGGGACTAGGAAGCACAGATACGCAGTATTTT
CDR3 protein: CASSELGLGSTDTQYF

D gene: -
J gene: TRBJ2-7
clone size: -
V gene: TRBV19
CDR3 DNA: TGTGCCAGTAGCCGCACACCAGGGAAGCAGTCCTACGAGCAGTACTTC
CDR3 protein: CASSRTPGKQSYEQYF

D gene: TRBD1
J gene: TRBJ1-6
clone size: -
V gene: TRBV27
CDR3 DNA: TGTGCCAGCAGTCCCAGGGCAGGGGGGAGCTCCTATAATTCACCCCTCCACTTT
CDR3 protein: CASSPRAGGSSYNSPLHF

D gene: TRBD1
J gene: TRBJ2-1
clone size: few
V gene: TRBV10-1
CDR3 DNA: TGCGCCAGCAGTGACTATGAGACAGGGGAGTCCGACAATGAGCAGTTCTTC
CDR3 protein: CASSDYETGESDNEQFF